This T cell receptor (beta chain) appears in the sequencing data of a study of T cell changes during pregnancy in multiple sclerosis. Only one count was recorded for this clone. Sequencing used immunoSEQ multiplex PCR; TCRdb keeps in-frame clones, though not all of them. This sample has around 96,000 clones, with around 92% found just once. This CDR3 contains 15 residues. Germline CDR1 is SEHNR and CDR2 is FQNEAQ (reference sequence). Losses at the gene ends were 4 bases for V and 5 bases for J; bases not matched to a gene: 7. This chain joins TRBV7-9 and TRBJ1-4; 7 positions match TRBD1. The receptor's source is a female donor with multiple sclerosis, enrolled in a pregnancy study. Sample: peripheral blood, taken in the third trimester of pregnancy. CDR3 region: CASSSTTGANEKLFF. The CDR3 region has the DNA TGTGCCAGCAGCTCAACTACAGGGGCAAATGAAAAACTGTTTTTT.